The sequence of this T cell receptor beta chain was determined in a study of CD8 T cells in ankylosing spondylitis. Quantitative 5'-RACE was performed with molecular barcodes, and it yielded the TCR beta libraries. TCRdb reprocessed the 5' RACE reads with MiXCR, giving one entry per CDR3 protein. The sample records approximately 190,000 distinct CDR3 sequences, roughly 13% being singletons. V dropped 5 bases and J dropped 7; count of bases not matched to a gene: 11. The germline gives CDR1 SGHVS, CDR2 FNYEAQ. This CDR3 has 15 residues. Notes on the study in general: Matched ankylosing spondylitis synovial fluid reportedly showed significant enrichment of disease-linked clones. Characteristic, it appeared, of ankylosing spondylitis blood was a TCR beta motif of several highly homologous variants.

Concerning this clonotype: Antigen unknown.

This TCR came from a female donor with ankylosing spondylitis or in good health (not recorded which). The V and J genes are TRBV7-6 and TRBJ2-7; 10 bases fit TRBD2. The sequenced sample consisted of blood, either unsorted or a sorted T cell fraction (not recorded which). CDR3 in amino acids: CASSTRLAGAGEQYF. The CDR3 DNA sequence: TGTGCCAGCAGCACGAGGCTAGCGGGAGCTGGAGAGCAGTACTTC. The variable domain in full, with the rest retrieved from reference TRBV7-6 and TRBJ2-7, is GAGVSQSPRYKVTKRGQDVALRCDPISGHVSLYWYRQALGQGPEFLTYFNYEAQQDKSGLPNDRFSAERPEGSISTLTIQRTEQRDSAMYRCASSTRLAGAGEQYFGPGTRLTVT.